These 24 T cell receptor beta chains were all obtained from the same sample, sequenced in a study of CD8 T cells in ankylosing spondylitis. MiXCR, run by TCRdb on the 5' RACE reads, gives a single entry per CDR3 protein. Found here are just over 150,000 distinct CDR3 sequences, about 17% of them singletons; the top ten hold 7.8%. Sequenced sample: blood, either unsorted or a sorted T cell fraction (not recorded which). The receptors derive from a male donor with ankylosing spondylitis or in good health (not recorded which).

This clonotype was detected many times. The CDR3 here is CASSSGTSGSHEQFF. For the CDR3, the DNA is TGTGCCAGCAGCTCCGGGACTAGTGGATCCCATGAGCAGTTCTTC. The rearrangement links TRBV7-7 to TRBJ2-1, with 8 bases matching TRBD2. With V trimmed by 4 bases and J by 8 bases, 10 bases remained unmatched. The germline V gene encodes CDR1 SSHAT and CDR2 FNYEAQ (reference sequence). The CDR3 totals 15 residues.

This clonotype occurred many times. The rearrangement joins TRBV7-9 to TRBJ2-1, with D possibly being TRBD1 (6 bases). The CDR3 has 15 amino acids. Germline values: CDR1 SEHNR, CDR2 FQNEAQ (reference sequence). Trimming cost V 1 base and J 7 bases, with 14 bases left between them. This CDR3 reads CASSLEVGGWNEQFF. The CDR3 coding sequence is TGTGCCAGCAGCTTAGAGGTAGGGGGTTGGAATGAGCAGTTCTTC.

CDR3 sequence (DNA): TGTGCCAGTAGTCGGCTCGTGGGACCGACGAGAACCGGGGAGCTGTTTTTT. This encodes CASSRLVGPTRTGELFF. V gene TRBV19 combines with J gene TRBJ2-2; D may match TRBD1 or TRBD2 (5 bases each). The CDR3 totals 17 residues. V was pared by 5 bases and J by 5 bases, with 21 bases between. Germline lookup yields CDR1 LNHDA and CDR2 SQIVND (reference sequence).

In its sample, this clonotype was seen a few times. This chain connects TRBV7-2 to TRBJ2-2; D unclear. The CDR3 has 15 residues. The V gene's germline CDR1 is SGHTA and CDR2 FQGNSA. V was clipped by 4 bases and J by 1 base, with 10 bases between them. The CDR3 DNA sequence: TGTGCCAGCAGCTCGACTGGGTGGAACACCGGGGAGCTGTTTTTT. Its protein is CASSSTGWNTGELFF.

This clonotype was detected ten times or more. The chain links TRBV20-1 to TRBJ2-2, with unresolved D. This CDR3 comprises 13 residues. Germline CDR1 and CDR2: DFQATT and SNEGSKA (reference sequence). V lost 5 bases and J 2 bases, leaving 9 bases between the germline ends. The CDR3, as DNA: TGCAGTGCTGAACGACTCAACACCGGGGAGCTGTTTTTT. This encodes CSAERLNTGELFF.

V and J are TRBV28 and TRBJ1-2; D uncertain. V lost 6 bases to trimming and J lost 5 bases, with 7 bases between them. The germline V gene has CDR1 MDHEN and CDR2 SYDVKM. This CDR3 has 11 amino acids. In DNA form, the CDR3 reads TGTGCCAGCAGACCCGCGTATGGCTACACCTTC. This translates into CASRPAYGYTF.

This clonotype was seen only a few times. This chain connects TRBV29-1 to TRBJ1-4, with TRBD1 as a possible D gene (5 bases). The germline V gene encodes CDR1 SQVTM and CDR2 ANQGSEA. The germline V and J ends were trimmed by 3 bases and 0 bases, with 5 bases remaining between them. CDR3 length: 13 residues. CDR3 bases: TGCAGCGTTGAGACAGCAACTAATGAAAAACTGTTTTTT. Residues: CSVETATNEKLFF.

Turning to this clonotype: A read error is likely, as this CDR3 ends without the conserved phenylalanine or tryptophan. The chain carries TRBV6-5 and TRBJ2-3, with TRBD1 as a possible D gene (5 bases). Per the germline V gene, CDR1 is MNHEY and CDR2 is SVGAGI. Trimming took off 0 bases at V and 5 bases at J, with 12 bases between the two ends. The CDR3 is made up of 15 amino acids. The CDR3: CASSYSKGRGDTQYY. The DNA of the CDR3 is TGTGCCAGCAGTTACTCGAAGGGGCGCGGAGATACGCAGTATTAT.

This clonotype was seen many times. This sequence joins TRBV7-3 and TRBJ2-3, with D tentatively TRBD1 (6 bases). Trimming stripped 5 bases from V and 5 bases from J, with 11 bases between. The germline gives CDR1 SGHTA, CDR2 FQGTGA. CDR3 length: 13 residues. In DNA, the CDR3 is TGTGCCAGCAGCGCGACACAGGGAGATACGCAGTATTTT. Translating it yields CASSATQGDTQYF.

This clonotype was seen ten or more times. The chain uses TRBV5-8 and TRBJ1-1; D gene unclear. Germline V lookup: CDR1 SGHTS, CDR2 YDEGEE. V was pared by 0 bases and J by 8 bases, with 5 bases between. CDR3 length equals 11 residues. DNA for the CDR3: TGTGCCAGCAGCTTGGTTAGGGAAGCTTTCTTT. It translates to CASSLVREAFF.

The chain recombines TRBV20-1 with TRBJ1-2; D call uncertain. Trimming took off 1 base at V and 2 bases at J, with 8 bases between the two ends. Germline CDR1 DFQATT, CDR2 SNEGSKA (reference sequence). The CDR3 has 13 residues. For the CDR3, the DNA is TGCAGTGCTAGAGTGGCGGGGAACTATGGCTACACCTTC. It codes for CSARVAGNYGYTF.

This clonotype has just one count. This chain connects TRBV12-3 or TRBV12-4 to TRBJ2-6, with D perhaps matching TRBD2 (7 bases). The length of the CDR3 is 13 residues. The CDR3 protein is CAPSRGGTNVLTF. Here the CDR3 DNA reads TGTGCACCCTCTAGGGGGGGAACCAACGTCCTGACTTTC.

This clonotype was counted once. The chain combines TRBV19 with TRBJ2-1; TRBD2 matches at 10 bases. Looked up from germline, CDR1 is LNHDA and CDR2 is SQIVND (reference sequence). V trimming: 3 bases; J trimming: 10 bases; junction bases outside the gene matches: 6. This CDR3 has 14 amino acids. CDR3 residues: CASSMGLLAGEQFF. The CDR3 nucleotides are TGTGCCAGTAGTATGGGTCTACTAGCGGGAGAGCAGTTCTTC.

V usage is TRBV11-2 and J usage is TRBJ2-4; D may match TRBD1 or TRBD2 (5 bases each). Per germline, CDR1 SGHAT and CDR2 FQNNGV. The CDR3 consists of 16 residues. Trimming shortened V by 1 base and J by 9 bases, and 19 bases separated the two germline ends. This CDR3 reads CASSLGGLSGGGIQYF. The CDR3 DNA follows: TGTGCCAGCAGCTTAGGGGGCCTTTCAGGTGGGGGCATTCAGTACTTC.

In this sample, this clonotype turned up a few times. V is TRBV6-5 and J is TRBJ2-7; 7 nucleotides line up with TRBD1. The CDR3 is 14 amino acids. J gave up 4 bases and V 2 bases, and 5 bases lay outside the gene matches. Germline CDR1 reads MNHEY; CDR2 reads SVGAGI. The CDR3 region is CASSYEGASYEQYF. The CDR3 DNA follows: TGTGCCAGCAGTTACGAGGGGGCCAGTTACGAGCAGTACTTC.

This clonotype came up many times. The chain recombines TRBV6-2 or TRBV6-3 with TRBJ2-3; TRBD2 is a possible D gene (5 bases). Germline loops: CDR1 MNHEY, CDR2 SVGEGT. The CDR3 is 13 amino acids. The V end lost 6 bases, the J end lost 2 bases, and 9 bases lay between the germline ends. The CDR3 spells CASSPRVTDTQYF. In DNA form, the CDR3 reads TGTGCCAGCAGCCCGCGGGTCACAGATACGCAGTATTTT.

This clonotype has only a few counts. The rearrangement links TRBV20-1 to TRBJ1-5; 7 positions agree with TRBD1. With 2 bases clipped from V and 4 bases from J, the junction kept 2 bases outside the gene matches. This CDR3 is built from 13 residues. The V gene's germline CDR1 is DFQATT and CDR2 SNEGSKA (reference sequence). DNA of the CDR3: TGCAGTGCTAGACGGACAGGAAATCAGCCCCAGCATTTT. This sequence encodes CSARRTGNQPQHF.

This clonotype has ten or more counts. This sequence joins TRBV12-3 or TRBV12-4 and TRBJ1-2; TRBD1 might be the D (6 bases). V lost 5 bases and J lost 0, with 10 bases in between. CDR3 length: 14 amino acids. This CDR3 is CASSVTGPNYGYTF. The CDR3 nucleotides are TGTGCCAGCAGTGTAACAGGGCCTAACTATGGCTACACCTTC.

Many counts were recorded for this clonotype. The chain is built from TRBV5-8 and TRBJ1-2; possibly TRBD1 for D (5 bases). Trimming took 2 bases from V and 2 from J, leaving 13 bases between them. This CDR3 comprises 15 residues. Germline values: CDR1 SGHTS, CDR2 YDEGEE. The CDR3 loop reads CASSFRQRENYGYTF. The CDR3 nucleotides are TGTGCCAGCAGCTTCCGACAGAGAGAAAACTATGGCTACACCTTC.

This clonotype was detected many times. J is TRBJ2-5 and V is TRBV12-3 or TRBV12-4; 9 bases are a match to TRBD2. V gave up 7 bases and J gave up 5 bases; unmatched junction bases: 8. CDR3 length: 14 residues. The CDR3 DNA sequence: TGTGCCAGCATTATTAGCGGGAGCGGCGAGACCCAGTACTTC. Translating gives CASIISGSGETQYF.

The CDR3: CASSLDGSGGLEQFF. CDR3 nucleotide sequence: TGCGCCAGCAGCTTGGACGGCTCCGGAGGACTTGAGCAGTTCTTC. The chain joins TRBV5-1 to TRBJ2-1; D might be TRBD2 (5 bases). The CDR3 spans 15 residues. V was clipped by 0 bases and J by 9 bases, with 16 bases between them. CDR1 and CDR2 from the germline V gene are SGHRS and YFSETQ. The full variable domain, with the rest looked up from reference TRBV5-1 and TRBJ2-1, is KAGVTQTPRYLIKTRGQQVTLSCSPISGHRSVSWYQQTPGQGLQFLFEYFSETQRNKGNFPGRFSGRQFSNSRSEMNVSTLELGDSALYLCASSLDGSGGLEQFFGPGTRLTVL.

This clonotype was recorded a few times. The chain recombines TRBV29-1 with TRBJ2-5; D remains unclear. Germline V gives CDR1 SQVTM, CDR2 ANQGSEA. Trimming cost V 6 bases and J 4 bases, with 12 bases left between them. The CDR3 spans 12 residues. This CDR3 is CSVDRSRETQYF. CDR3 nucleotides: TGCAGCGTCGACCGGTCCCGAGAGACCCAGTACTTC.

Regarding this clonotype: The junction differs from germline at one of its ends, possibly a read error. The gene calls are TRBV12-3 or TRBV12-4 and TRBJ2-3, with no clear D. CDR3 size: 11 residues. In DNA form, the CDR3 reads TGTGCCAACAGTAGCACAGATACGCAGTATTTT. It specifies CANSSTDTQYF.

This clonotype was seen repeatedly, ten times or more. The chain joins TRBV23-1 to TRBJ2-7; TRBD1 is a possible D gene (5 bases). TRBV23-1 is assigned to the ORF class and has an uncertain function. This CDR3 is 17 amino acids long. V lost 4 bases to trimming and J lost 5 bases, with 24 bases between them. The CDR3 DNA follows: TGCGCCAGCAGTCTTATTGCCCTTCGACAGAAGGCCAACGAGCAGTACTTC. This sequence encodes CASSLIALRQKANEQYF.